Shown below are 5 T cell receptor beta chains from a single sample sequenced in a study of CD8 T cells in ankylosing spondylitis. One entry per CDR3 protein results from TCRdb running MiXCR on the 5' RACE reads. The table shows approximately 260,000 distinct CDR3 sequences, with 7.5% to 9% occurring only once. Specimen: blood, either unsorted or a sorted T cell fraction (not recorded which). The receptors stem from a male donor with ankylosing spondylitis or in good health (not recorded which).

This clonotype was detected many times. The chain links TRBV27 to TRBJ2-2; no firm D call. V gave up 4 bases and J gave up 3 bases, with 6 bases separating them. The CDR3 has 13 amino acids. Germline-derived CDR1 and CDR2 are MNHEY and SMNVEV (reference sequence). CDR3 nucleotide sequence: TGTGCCAGCAGTTGGACGTACACCGGGGAGCTGTTTTTT. Its translation is CASSWTYTGELFF.

This clonotype was seen at least ten times. The germline gene is not matched at one end of the junction; a read error may be the cause. The rearrangement links TRBV5-1 to TRBJ1-1; tentative D call: TRBD1 (5 bases). This CDR3 is built from 13 residues. Germline-derived CDR1 and CDR2 are SGHRS and YFSETQ. The DNA of the CDR3 is TGCGCCAGCAGCTCACAGGAAACCGGACGGATCGTTTTT. Translating it yields CASSSQETGRIVF.

This clonotype has a count of ten or more. V usage is TRBV29-1 and J usage is TRBJ2-3, with unresolved D. The V and J ends lost 4 bases and 0 bases respectively, with 14 bases between them. Germline V gene data show CDR1 as SQVTM and CDR2 as ANQGSEA. CDR3 length: 15 amino acids. The CDR3 DNA reads as TGCAGCGTTGTGATAGGCGGTCCTAGCACAGATACGCAGTATTTT. Translation: CSVVIGGPSTDTQYF.

This clonotype was seen many times. V and J are TRBV20-1 and TRBJ1-2, with D perhaps TRBD1 (6 bases). There are 13 residues in the CDR3. Per germline, CDR1 DFQATT and CDR2 SNEGSKA (reference sequence). V was shortened by 4 bases and J by 1 base, with 10 bases between the two germline ends. The CDR3 DNA follows: TGCAGTGCTAACGACAGGCGTAACTATGGCTACACCTTC. It is translated as CSANDRRNYGYTF.

This clonotype was seen at least ten times. The V and J genes are TRBV30 and TRBJ1-2, with 10 nucleotides matching TRBD1. The CDR3 length is 14 residues. The trim removed 2 bases at V and 6 bases at J, leaving 6 bases unmatched. CDR1 GTSNPN and CDR2 SVGIG come from the germline V gene (reference sequence). This CDR3 is CAWSSGQGIDGYTF. In DNA form, the CDR3 reads TGTGCCTGGAGTTCGGGACAGGGGATTGATGGCTACACCTTC.